The 12 T cell receptor beta chains presented below share a single source sample, sequenced in a study of identical twins. Each CDR3 protein gets one entry after TCRdb re-called the 5' RACE reads with MiXCR. The sample consists of roughly 290,000 distinct CDR3 sequences, 8.5% to 9.5% of them appearing once. These data are also associated with another study on yellow fever vaccine responses in identical twins.

The sample was CD8+ T cells sorted from blood. The receptor set was obtained from a woman under 30 in good health.

This chain joins TRBV7-9 and TRBJ2-5, with unresolved D. Trimming removed 1 base from V and 5 bases from J, with 8 bases in between. This CDR3 contains 13 residues. The V gene's germline CDR1 is SEHNR and CDR2 FQNEAQ (reference sequence). CDR3: CASSLVVLETQYF. In nucleotides, the CDR3 is TGTGCCAGCAGCTTAGTTGTTCTCGAGACCCAGTACTTC.

This clonotype has ten or more counts. The chain couples TRBV5-1 to TRBJ1-4; unclear D gene. The CDR3 consists of 13 residues. V shed 4 bases and J shed 8 bases, with 12 bases lying between them. The germline gives CDR1 SGHRS, CDR2 YFSETQ. The CDR3 loop is CASSPSEGEKLFF. The CDR3 coding sequence is TGCGCCAGCAGCCCCTCTGAAGGGGAAAAACTGTTTTTT.

This clonotype came up many times. The CDR3 DNA sequence: TGTGCCAGCAGTCGTATGACAGGGTTAGGGGAGCAGTACTTC. Translation: CASSRMTGLGEQYF. This sequence joins TRBV28 and TRBJ2-7, with 7 bases identical to TRBD1. The ends lost 5 bases at V and 7 bases at J; junction bases unmatched: 11. The germline CDR1 and CDR2 sequences are MDHEN and SYDVKM. This CDR3 is built from 14 residues. The full variable domain, its missing parts supplied by reference TRBV28 and TRBJ2-7, is DVKVTQSSRYLVKRTGEKVFLECVQDMDHENMFWYRQDPGLGLRLIYFSYDVKMKEKGDIPEGYSVSREKKERFSLILESASTNQTSMYLCASSRMTGLGEQYFGPGTRLTVT.

This clonotype was seen at least ten times. V is TRBV29-1 and J is TRBJ1-1; possibly TRBD1 for D (5 bases). The germline V gene encodes CDR1 SQVTM and CDR2 ANQGSEA. V lost 1 base to trimming and J lost 3 bases, with 15 bases between them. The CDR3 length is 15 residues. CDR3 sequence reads: CSVEGTGVIDTEAFF. In DNA, the CDR3 is TGCAGCGTTGAAGGGACGGGGGTTATCGACACTGAAGCTTTCTTT. The full variable domain, with the rest looked up from reference TRBV29-1 and TRBJ1-1, is SAVISQKPSRDICQRGTSLTIQCQVDSQVTMMFWYRQQPGQSLTLIATANQGSEATYESGFVIDKFPISRPNLTFSTLTVSNMSPEDSSIYLCSVEGTGVIDTEAFFGQGTRLTVV.

This clonotype was seen a few times. The gene calls are TRBV20-1 and TRBJ2-5; a weak D match, TRBD1 (5 bases). The V gene's germline CDR1 is DFQATT and CDR2 SNEGSKA (reference sequence). This CDR3 contains 15 residues. Trimming shortened V by 6 bases and J by 5 bases, and 22 bases separated the two germline ends. Written as DNA, the CDR3 is TGCAGTGCCAGACAGTTGGCAGACCTCCGTGAGACCCAGTACTTC. Protein product: CSARQLADLRETQYF.

This clonotype has at least ten counts. The junction departs from the called germline gene at one end, perhaps through a read error. The chain recombines TRBV24-1 with TRBJ2-2, with D maybe TRBD2 (6 bases). The CDR3 contains 18 residues. Germline CDR1 is KGHDR and CDR2 is SFDVKD. The CDR3 DNA reads as TGTGCCACAAGTGACACCCCAAGAGGCGGTCGGGGGACCGGGGAGCTGTTTTTT. As protein: CATSDTPRGGRGTGELFF.

This CDR3 reads CASSRQMDYNSPLHF. DNA of the CDR3: TGTGCCAGCAGTCGACAGATGGATTATAATTCACCCCTCCACTTT. The chain joins TRBV12-3 or TRBV12-4 to TRBJ1-6; the D gene is possibly TRBD1 (5 bases). This CDR3 has 15 residues. V lost 5 bases, J lost 4 bases, and 12 bases lay in between.

This clonotype occurred many times. The CDR3 region is CASSPSTSGLYEQYF. The CDR3 nucleotides are TGTGCCAGCAGCCCCTCGACTAGCGGATTATACGAGCAGTACTTC. This chain joins TRBV28 and TRBJ2-7, with 9 bases matching TRBD2. Trimming at V came to 6 bases and at J to 4 bases, leaving 10 bases not matched to a gene. The CDR3 runs 15 residues. Germline V gives CDR1 MDHEN, CDR2 SYDVKM.

Details on this clonotype: A read error may be the cause here, since a much bigger clone is one base away. The chain is built from TRBV7-9 and TRBJ2-3; no reliable D call. Germline V gene data show CDR1 as SEHNR and CDR2 as FQNEAQ (reference sequence). Trimming left V 2 bases short and J 3 bases short, with 3 bases between. The CDR3 loop spans 12 amino acids. CDR3 in DNA: TGTGCCAGCAGCTTACGGACAGATACGCAGTATTTT. It specifies CASSLRTDTQYF. Combining the CDR3 with reference TRBV7-9 and TRBJ2-3 gives the whole variable domain DTGVSQNPRHKITKRGQNVTFRCDPISEHNRLYWYRQTLGQGPEFLTYFQNEAQLEKSRLLSDRFSAERPKGSFSTLEIQRTEQGDSAMYLCASSLRTDTQYFGPGTRLTVL.

The sample holds many counts of this clonotype. The rearrangement links TRBV11-2 to TRBJ2-7; 7 nucleotides match TRBD1. The CDR3 covers 16 residues. Germline V gives CDR1 SGHAT, CDR2 FQNNGV. Trimming at V came to 2 bases and at J to 3 bases, leaving 10 bases not matched to a gene. CDR3 sequence reads: CASSLYPGTEDYEQYF. The CDR3 DNA sequence: TGTGCCAGCAGCTTATACCCCGGGACAGAGGACTACGAGCAGTACTTC.

In its sample, this clonotype was seen many times. DNA for the CDR3: TGTGCCACCAGTGACGGGGGCGTTTGGGGATACAATGAGCAGTTCTTC. Translation: CATSDGGVWGYNEQFF. J is TRBJ2-1 and V is TRBV24-1; D tentatively fits TRBD1 or TRBD2 (6 bases each). Between the trimmed V and J ends, which lost 4 bases and 4 bases, there was a span of 16 bases. The germline V gene encodes CDR1 KGHDR and CDR2 SFDVKD. This CDR3 is built from 16 residues.

With respect to this clonotype: One junction end disagrees with the germline gene, perhaps due to a read error. This rearrangement joins TRBV30 to TRBJ2-2; perhaps TRBD2 as D (6 bases). CDR1 is GTSNPN, CDR2 SVGIG, per germline (reference sequence). The length of the CDR3 is 13 residues. The CDR3 DNA reads as TGTGCCTGGACTGGGACTTTTGGTGGGGAGCTGTGTTTT. Amino acids: CAWTGTFGGELCF.